What follows are 31 T cell receptor beta chains derived from one specimen sequenced in a study of T cell responses to AZD1222 COVID-19 vaccine (dated by TCRdb to the early 2020s). Library prep was done by the immunoSEQ multiplex PCR assay. TCRdb mirrors the immuneACCESS table, restricted to in-frame sequences. Some clones are absent from its copies; in checked studies, under half trace to an unresolved V gene, and the reason for the others is unknown. In all, the sample holds over 85,000 clones, and about 94% of those were seen once. Of the sample, roughly 3.1% falls within the top ten clones. This specimen's time point label, interpreted: about 28 days (+/-7) after the second vaccine dose. Sequencing was performed on peripheral blood, taken 28 days after the second AZD1222 dose. The receptors shown here come from an adult who received the AZD1222 COVID-19 vaccine.

The rearrangement uses TRBV11-2 and TRBJ2-7; D gene uncertain. V lost 5 bases, J lost 7 bases, and 9 bases lay in between. Germline V gives CDR1 SGHAT, CDR2 FQNNGV. The CDR3 extends over 11 amino acids. CDR3 sequence (DNA): TGTGCCAGCAGCACACCCATAGAGCAGTACTTC. Translated: CASSTPIEQYF.

The V call is TRBV25-1, the J call TRBJ1-5; 7 bases fit TRBD1. Germline values: CDR1 MGHDK, CDR2 SYGVNS. V lost 4 bases and J lost 6; bases outside the gene matches: 9. This CDR3 spans 15 amino acids. The CDR3 DNA is TGTGCCAGCAGTGCACAGGGGTTGGAGGGTCAGCCCCAGCATTTT. Translation gives CASSAQGLEGQPQHF.

The genes are TRBV3-1 (or the pseudogene TRBV3-2) and TRBJ1-4; maybe TRBD1 (6 bases). The CDR3 sequence is 12 residues long. Trimming took off 0 bases at V and 12 bases at J, with 8 bases between the two ends. CDR1 LGHDT and CDR2 YNNKEL come from the germline V gene (reference sequence). CDR3 sequence reads: CASSQEQGELFF. CDR3 coding DNA: TGTGCCAGCAGCCAAGAACAGGGCGAACTGTTTTTT.

V gene TRBV19 combines with J gene TRBJ2-4; D is possibly TRBD1 or TRBD2 (5 bases each). Germline V gene lookup returns CDR1 LNHDA and CDR2 SQIVND (reference sequence). The CDR3 runs 15 residues. Trimming cost V 6 bases and J 9 bases, with 21 bases left between them. CDR3 DNA sequence: TGTGCCAGTAGGGCCCTGACAGCCCCGGCGGGCATTCAGTACTTC. Protein sequence: CASRALTAPAGIQYF.

In this sample, this clone turned up once. The chain employs TRBV5-1 and TRBJ2-1; D unclear. The germline V and J ends were trimmed by 1 base and 5 bases, with 25 bases remaining between them. The CDR3 totals 19 residues. Germline-derived CDR1 and CDR2 are SGHRS and YFSETQ. This chain's CDR3 is CASSLLPLTDRDFNNEQFF. The CDR3 DNA reads TGCGCCAGCAGCTTGCTACCCTTGACGGACCGAGATTTCAACAATGAGCAGTTCTTC.

The chain combines TRBV28 with TRBJ2-1; 10 nucleotides line up with TRBD1. Germline V CDR1 and CDR2: MDHEN, SYDVKM. CDR3 length: 14 amino acids. V shed 7 bases, J shed 2 bases, and the junction held 2 bases outside the gene matches. CDR3: CASNDRGPYNEQFF. In DNA, the CDR3 is TGTGCCAGCAACGACAGGGGGCCCTACAATGAGCAGTTCTTC.

This clone was observed a handful of times. The chain has TRBV6-5 and TRBJ1-2; 9 positions match TRBD1. The CDR3 runs to 13 residues. V lost 6 bases and J lost 7; bases outside the gene matches: 6. Germline lookup yields CDR1 MNHEY and CDR2 SVGAGI. The CDR3 is CASSQDRGGGYTF. The CDR3 DNA is TGTGCCAGCAGCCAGGACAGGGGAGGTGGCTACACCTTC.

The chain is built from TRBV7-2 and TRBJ1-5; D not resolved. The ends were cut back, 1 base at V and 5 bases at J, with 12 bases in the middle. CDR3 length: 15 amino acids. CDR1 and CDR2 (germline): SGHTA, FQGNSA. The CDR3 sequence is CASSLVAGRDQPQHF. CDR3 nucleotide sequence: TGTGCCAGCAGCTTAGTGGCCGGTCGGGATCAGCCCCAGCATTTT. Combining the CDR3 with reference TRBV7-2 and TRBJ1-5 gives the whole variable domain GAGVSQSPSNKVTEKGKDVELRCDPISGHTALYWYRQSLGQGLEFLIYFQGNSAPDKSGLPSDRFSAERTGGSVSTLTIQRTQQEDSAVYLCASSLVAGRDQPQHFGDGTRLSIL.

The J gene is TRBJ2-7, the V gene TRBV19, with D uncertain. The CDR3 is 12 amino acids. Germline CDR1 is LNHDA and CDR2 is SQIVND (reference sequence). CDR3 sequence reads: CANSAVLYEQYF. As DNA, the CDR3 is TGTGCGAACTCGGCGGTCCTCTACGAGCAGTACTTC. The whole variable domain, filled in from reference TRBV19 and TRBJ2-7, reads DGGITQSPKYLFRKEGQNVTLSCEQNLNHDAMYWYRQDPGQGLRLIYYSQIVNDFQKGDIAEGYSVSREKKESFPLTVTSAQKNPTAFYLCANSAVLYEQYFGPGTRLTVT.

The V gene is TRBV7-9, the J gene TRBJ1-3, with D possibly being TRBD1 (6 bases). This CDR3 is 15 amino acids long. Germline V gene sequence: CDR1 SEHNR, CDR2 FQNEAQ (reference sequence). The V end was cut by 5 bases, the J end by 4 bases, with 15 bases between. The CDR3, as DNA: TGTGCCAGCAGCCAGAGGGGGACGGTGGGAAACACCATATATTTT. The encoded protein is CASSQRGTVGNTIYF. The full variable domain, rest sourced from reference TRBV7-9 and TRBJ1-3, is DTGVSQNPRHKITKRGQNVTFRCDPISEHNRLYWYRQTLGQGPEFLTYFQNEAQLEKSRLLSDRFSAERPKGSFSTLEIQRTEQGDSAMYLCASSQRGTVGNTIYFGEGSWLTVV.

The chain couples TRBV7-6 to TRBJ2-1; 7 bases are a match to TRBD2. Germline V gene lookup returns CDR1 SGHVS and CDR2 FNYEAQ. V lost 6 bases, J lost 3 bases, and 11 bases stayed unmatched. CDR3 length: 16 residues. This chain's CDR3 is CASRITSDPLYNEQFF. The CDR3, as DNA: TGTGCCAGCAGAATAACTAGCGACCCGCTCTACAATGAGCAGTTCTTC.

This clone showed up just once. The chain joins TRBV7-9 to TRBJ2-3; 7 nucleotides align to TRBD2. The CDR3 consists of 15 residues. The V and J ends lost 7 bases and 1 base, in that order; junction bases with no gene match: 8. From germline, CDR1 is SEHNR and CDR2 FQNEAQ (reference sequence). CDR3 protein: CASKRATSGTDTQYF. CDR3 DNA: TGTGCCAGCAAGAGGGCTACTAGCGGCACAGATACGCAGTATTTT.

V is TRBV6-5 and J is TRBJ1-6; the D is unclear. The germline gives CDR1 MNHEY, CDR2 SVGAGI. The CDR3 is 14 residues long. V lost 6 bases and J 7 bases, leaving 13 bases between the germline ends. CDR3 coding DNA: TGTGCCAGCAGCCCCCCCTTAATGAATTCACCCCTCCACTTT. The encoded protein is CASSPPLMNSPLHF.

This CDR3 reads CASSGADTQYF. CDR3 in DNA: TGTGCCAGCTCTGGGGCAGATACGCAGTATTTT. V usage is TRBV7-9 and J usage is TRBJ2-3; D is unresolved. V dropped 8 bases and J dropped 4 bases, with 7 bases sitting between them. Germline lookup yields CDR1 SEHNR and CDR2 FQNEAQ (reference sequence). The CDR3 is 11 amino acids.

V gene TRBV29-1 combines with J gene TRBJ1-2; 9 bases match TRBD1. The V segment lost 3 bases and the J segment 4 bases; nucleotides outside the gene matches: 6. CDR1 is SQVTM and CDR2 is ANQGSEA in the germline V gene. The CDR3 loop spans 14 amino acids. The CDR3 region is CSVDGGGQGYGYTF. The CDR3 coding sequence is TGCAGCGTTGATGGGGGGGGACAGGGCTATGGCTACACCTTC.

The gene calls are TRBV3-1 (or the pseudogene TRBV3-2) and TRBJ1-1; D uncertain. The V and J ends lost 1 base and 8 bases respectively, with 8 bases between them. Germline lookup yields CDR1 LGHDT and CDR2 YNNKEL (reference sequence). This CDR3 contains 12 residues. The DNA of the CDR3 is TGTGCCAGCAGCCAAGGAGGTTTAGAAGCTTTCTTT. As protein: CASSQGGLEAFF.

The V and J genes are TRBV3-1 (or the pseudogene TRBV3-2) and TRBJ1-2; D might be TRBD1 (5 bases). Trimming pared 0 bases from V and 7 bases from J, leaving 9 bases between. The CDR3 has 13 amino acids. From germline, CDR1 is LGHDT and CDR2 YNNKEL (reference sequence). The CDR3 nucleotides read TGTGCCAGCAGCCAAGATCAGAGGGGTGGCTACACCTTC. Protein: CASSQDQRGGYTF.

This chain uses TRBV3-1 (or the pseudogene TRBV3-2) with TRBJ1-2, with D perhaps TRBD1 (6 bases). The CDR3 consists of 15 residues. Germline CDR1 LGHDT, CDR2 YNNKEL (reference sequence). The germline V and J ends were trimmed by 4 bases and 0 bases, with 12 bases remaining between them. The CDR3 DNA reads as TGTGCCAGCAGCCTTAGGACAGTTACTAACTATGGCTACACCTTC. This sequence encodes CASSLRTVTNYGYTF.

The sample holds one count of this clone. V is TRBV28 and J is TRBJ1-5; weak D call: TRBD1 (6 bases). The V gene lost 8 bases and the J gene lost 7 bases, with 12 bases spanning the gap. Germline CDR1 MDHEN, CDR2 SYDVKM. This CDR3 spans 12 amino acids. Here the CDR3 DNA reads TGTGCCAGCCTACAGGGAGCACAGCCCCAGCATTTT. It is translated as CASLQGAQPQHF.

The V call is TRBV12-5, the J call TRBJ2-4; the D call may be TRBD1 or TRBD2 (5 bases each). CDR1 and CDR2 (germline): LGHNT, FRNRAP. This CDR3 is built from 16 residues. The germline V and J ends were trimmed by 6 bases and 5 bases, with 20 bases remaining between them. CDR3 coding DNA: TGTGCTAGTGGGCCTCGACCCGGGCAGGGACAAAACATTCAGTACTTC. Translation: CASGPRPGQGQNIQYF.

This clone was found a few times. V gene TRBV3-1 (or the pseudogene TRBV3-2) combines with J gene TRBJ2-5, with 8 bases lining up with TRBD1. This CDR3 spans 14 amino acids. The V segment lost 0 bases and the J segment 6 bases; nucleotides outside the gene matches: 3. Germline loops: CDR1 LGHDT, CDR2 YNNKEL (reference sequence). CDR3 sequence reads: CASSQDDRGKTQYF. The CDR3, as DNA: TGTGCCAGCAGCCAAGATGACAGGGGAAAGACCCAGTACTTC.

The chain joins TRBV4-2 to TRBJ2-4; no reliable D call. The CDR3 has 11 residues. V lost 3 bases, J lost 11 bases, and 8 bases lay in between. In germline, CDR1 is LGHNA, CDR2 YNFKEQ. CDR3 protein: CASSQGTVQYF. For the CDR3, the DNA is TGTGCCAGCAGCCAGGGTACGGTTCAGTACTTC.

This CDR3 reads CASSWDGVREKLFF. The CDR3 region has the DNA TGCGCCAGCAGCTGGGACGGAGTGCGTGAAAAACTGTTTTTT. This chain joins TRBV5-1 and TRBJ1-4; tentative D call: TRBD1 (5 bases). The CDR3 runs to 14 residues. Per the germline V gene, CDR1 is SGHRS and CDR2 is YFSETQ. V was trimmed by 3 bases and J by 7 bases, leaving 13 bases between them.

The J gene is TRBJ2-5, the V gene TRBV5-1; D is undetermined. The CDR3 sequence is 14 residues long. Germline assignment: CDR1 SGHRS and CDR2 YFSETQ. Deletions cut 0 bases from V and 5 bases from J, with 11 bases between. The CDR3 is CASSLAWVEETQYF. The CDR3 region has the DNA TGCGCCAGCAGCTTGGCCTGGGTTGAGGAGACCCAGTACTTC.

The J gene is TRBJ1-2, the V gene TRBV5-6; possible D gene TRBD1, 6 bases. The ends were cut back, 4 bases at V and 8 bases at J, with 18 bases in the middle. The V gene's germline CDR1 is SGHDT and CDR2 YYEEEE. The CDR3 is 14 amino acids. CDR3 region: CASSLVDRPLGYTF. The CDR3 region has the DNA TGTGCCAGCAGCCTTGTGGACAGACCCCTGGGCTACACCTTC.

This rearrangement joins TRBV5-4 to TRBJ1-2, with D possibly matching TRBD1 (5 bases). The CDR3 totals 13 residues. CDR1 is SGHNT, CDR2 YYREEE, per germline (reference sequence). V was cut by 4 bases and J by 1 base, with 8 bases left in between. For the CDR3, the DNA is TGTGCCAGCAGCCCCGGACATAACTATGGCTACACCTTC. It specifies CASSPGHNYGYTF.

This clone appeared a few times. The chain couples TRBV28 to TRBJ1-6; D may be TRBD1 (6 bases). Trimming left V 7 bases short and J 2 bases short, with 12 bases between. CDR1 is MDHEN and CDR2 is SYDVKM in the germline V gene. The CDR3 covers 15 residues. The DNA of the CDR3 is TGTGCCAGCACTTCACAGGGCCCCTATAATTCACCCCTCCACTTT. This sequence encodes CASTSQGPYNSPLHF.

This sequence joins TRBV11-2 and TRBJ2-3, with 7 bases aligning to TRBD2. This CDR3 has 16 residues. With V trimmed by 5 bases and J by 2 bases, 10 bases remained unmatched. Germline V gene lookup returns CDR1 SGHAT and CDR2 FQNNGV. The CDR3, as DNA: TGTGCCAGCAGCGCCGCTCTAGCGGAATTCACAGATACGCAGTATTTT. It yields the protein CASSAALAEFTDTQYF.

The V gene is TRBV2, the J gene TRBJ1-2; no reliable D call. The CDR3 sequence is 13 residues long. V was cut by 10 bases and J by 0 bases, with 12 bases left in between. The germline V gene encodes CDR1 SNHLY and CDR2 FYNNEI. The CDR3 region has the DNA TGTGCCAACACTGACGGGGCTAACTATGGCTACACCTTC. Residues: CANTDGANYGYTF.

This chain uses TRBV28 with TRBJ1-1; D is uncertain. Germline V gives CDR1 MDHEN, CDR2 SYDVKM. With 5 bases removed from V and 1 base from J, the gap between germline ends came to 11 bases. The CDR3 spans 14 residues. DNA of the CDR3: TGTGCCAGCAGTCTTCCGTACAAGAACACTGAAGCTTTCTTT. Amino acid sequence: CASSLPYKNTEAFF.

V and J are TRBV3-1 (or the pseudogene TRBV3-2) and TRBJ1-2; D not certain. The germline gives CDR1 LGHDT, CDR2 YNNKEL (reference sequence). V was shortened by 6 bases and J by 8 bases, with 16 bases between the two germline ends. This CDR3 has 13 residues. The CDR3 sequence is CASRKEPGRGYTF. CDR3 nucleotides: TGTGCCAGCAGGAAAGAACCCGGACGGGGCTACACCTTC.